This T cell receptor beta chain was captured in a study of shared clonotypes between healthy human individuals. Study-level results: Naive subsets tended to show greater estimated richness than memory subsets.

Method: immunoSEQ multiplex PCR; TCRdb's copy keeps in-frame clones and lacks some. The repertoire consists of about 2 million clones, with 95% occurring once and the leading ten covering roughly 0.13%. The CDR3 is 13 amino acids. Per germline, CDR1 MNHNS and CDR2 SASEGT. The V end lost 3 bases, the J end lost 2 bases, and 5 bases lay between the germline ends. Turning to this clone: Its target is not known. This specimen includes other DNA sequences encoding the same CDR3.

This chain connects TRBV6-1 to TRBJ1-5; D remains unclear. Sequenced: naive CD4+ T cells sorted from blood. Stated subset: CD45RA+ positively selected. The TCR comes from a man younger than 35 in good health. Written as DNA, the CDR3 is TGTGCCAGCAGTGAGTTTGGCAATCAGCCCCAGCATTTT. Translation gives CASSEFGNQPQHF.